Below, one TCR beta chain is given with its context. Sequencing was performed with immunoSEQ multiplex PCR; in TCRdb, only in-frame clones are kept and a portion is missing. The sample records over 150,000 clones, roughly 89% being singletons. This CDR3 has 17 residues. Germline V gene sequence: CDR1 SEHNR, CDR2 FQNEAQ (reference sequence). Trimming cost V 5 bases and J 6 bases; bases outside gene matches: 17. The data were obtained in a study of blood T cell repertoires in COVID-19. Across the whole study: The United States, Italy and Spain provided the acute and convalescent COVID-19 samples.

Sequencing was done on a sample of peripheral blood. The sequence was obtained from a woman between 18 and 29 years old who had recovered from COVID-19. The J gene is TRBJ2-7, the V gene TRBV7-9; 9 nucleotides match TRBD1. The CDR3 DNA follows: TGTGCCAGCAGCATACATTTTACCGGGACAGGGAGCGTCGAGCAGTACTTC. Its translation: CASSIHFTGTGSVEQYF.